The entry that follows covers one T cell receptor beta chain sequence. Its antigen is still unknown. The PCR was carried out with 60 Vbeta primers and 13 Jbeta primers. As originally analysed: Unique TCR beta chains totaled around 86 million in a later count, with some 10 million of them shared. Clones were sequenced by immunoSEQ multiplex PCR, and TCRdb holds only the in-frame ones, with some missing. That table gives V, J and clone size, and the DNA gave D and trimming. The table shows 100,000 or so clones, with less than 65% occurring only once. V trimming: 6 bases; J trimming: 7 bases; junction bases outside the gene matches: 11. The CDR3 consists of 15 residues. Germline V gives CDR1 LNHDA, CDR2 SQIVND (reference sequence). This entry belongs to a study of cytomegalovirus exposure and HLA in healthy donors. Study-wide results and limits: Roughly uniform sequencing depth across donors was assumed, possibly incorrectly.

Despite likely unrecorded immune exposures, the donors were nominally healthy at the time of sampling. The chain has TRBV19 and TRBJ1-4; 7 bases agree with TRBD1. The sequence was obtained from a woman in her 30s in good health and CMV-seronegative. Sequenced material: PBMCs. The CDR3: CASSNRGGTGEKLFF. CDR3 DNA sequence: TGTGCCAGTAGCAACAGGGGCGGCACGGGTGAAAAACTGTTTTTT.